The source of this TCR beta chain is a study of PD-1 blockade in classical Hodgkin lymphoma. Study context: It was nivolumab at 3 mg/kg, given intravenously every 2 weeks, that patients received. Regarding the study as a whole: Before treatment, TCR diversity in newly diagnosed patients was reportedly lower than in healthy donors.

Note on this clone: Its matching antigen is unknown.

After autologous stem cell transplantation all patients relapsed, and prior brentuximab vedotin exposure differed between cohorts. The study recorded best responses of complete response, partial response or progressive disease. TCRdb keeps only in-frame clones here, not all; method: immunoSEQ multiplex PCR. The table shows 50,000 to 85,000 clones, with 65% to 75% occurring only once. From germline, CDR1 is SNHLY and CDR2 FYNNEI. The CDR3 has 16 residues. The junction had 4 bases not matched to a gene; V was cut back by 1 base and J by 1 base. This TCR was sampled from a human donor with classical Hodgkin lymphoma. V usage is TRBV2 and J usage is TRBJ2-7; 10 nucleotides agree with TRBD2. Here the sequenced sample was peripheral blood mononuclear cells (PBMCs), taken before the second cycle of nivolumab. CDR3 bases: TGTGCCAGCAGTGAAGTCATGACTAGCGGGTCCTACGAGCAGTACTTC. Its protein is CASSEVMTSGSYEQYF.